Listed here are 19 T cell receptor beta chains from one sample, sequenced in a study of blood T cell repertoires in COVID-19. Sequenced by immunoSEQ multiplex PCR; TCRdb stores in-frame clones only, minus some. The sample has fewer than 200,000 clones; 84% are singletons. Sequenced sample: peripheral blood. Receptor source: a man in his forties or fifties who had recovered from COVID-19.

This chain uses TRBV7-6 with TRBJ1-3; D remains ambiguous. This CDR3 has 18 amino acids. Germline loops: CDR1 SGHVS, CDR2 FNYEAQ. V was trimmed by 1 base and J by 0 bases, leaving 16 bases between them. The CDR3 spells CASSLERVWANSGNTIYF. The CDR3, as DNA: TGTGCCAGCAGCTTAGAGAGAGTCTGGGCAAACTCTGGAAACACCATATATTTT.

CDR3 in DNA: TGTGCCAGCAGCAAGACAGGGGGCTCCTACGAGCAGTACTTC. Protein sequence: CASSKTGGSYEQYF. This chain connects TRBV5-6 to TRBJ2-7, with 9 bases fitting TRBD1. CDR1 and CDR2 from the germline V gene are SGHDT and YYEEEE. The CDR3 loop spans 14 amino acids. J was trimmed by 0 bases and V by 4 bases; bases with no gene match: 2.

This clone was seen more than once but under ten times. The rearrangement joins TRBV4-3 to TRBJ1-2; no definite D call. The ends were cut back, 0 bases at V and 2 bases at J, with 4 bases in the middle. The CDR3 extends over 13 amino acids. Germline lookup yields CDR1 LGHNA and CDR2 YSLEER. The CDR3: CASSQDGNYGYTF. CDR3 sequence (DNA): TGCGCCAGCAGCCAAGACGGGAACTATGGCTACACCTTC.

The chain combines TRBV11-2 with TRBJ1-6; D is possibly TRBD1 (6 bases). Germline CDR1 SGHAT, CDR2 FQNNGV. V was trimmed by 5 bases and J by 6 bases, leaving 14 bases between them. The CDR3 contains 15 residues. For the CDR3, the DNA is TGTGCCAGCAGCCTTCCACAGGGTGGTAATTCACCCCTCCACTTT. It is translated as CASSLPQGGNSPLHF. The complete variable domain, with remaining parts taken from reference TRBV11-2 and TRBJ1-6, reads EAGVAQSPRYKIIEKRQSVAFWCNPISGHATLYWYQQILGQGPKLLIQFQNNGVVDDSQLPKDRFSAERLKGVDSTLKIQPAKLEDSAVYLCASSLPQGGNSPLHFGNGTRLTVT.

This clone showed up many times. This chain connects TRBV7-2 to TRBJ2-5, with 8 bases that match TRBD2. J was trimmed by 6 bases and V by 1 base; bases with no gene match: 4. CDR3 length: 14 residues. Germline assignment: CDR1 SGHTA and CDR2 FQGNSA. The CDR3 DNA reads TGTGCCAGCAGCTTAGTAGCGGGATGGCAGACCCAGTACTTC. Translating it yields CASSLVAGWQTQYF. The full variable domain, rest sourced from reference TRBV7-2 and TRBJ2-5, is GAGVSQSPSNKVTEKGKDVELRCDPISGHTALYWYRQSLGQGLEFLIYFQGNSAPDKSGLPSDRFSAERTGGSVSTLTIQRTQQEDSAVYLCASSLVAGWQTQYFGPGTRLLVL.

The chain uses TRBV5-6 and TRBJ1-6; D is unresolved. Trimming stripped 6 bases from V and 11 bases from J, with 21 bases between. The germline V gene has CDR1 SGHDT and CDR2 YYEEEE. CDR3 length: 15 residues. The DNA for the CDR3 is TGTGCCAGCACATCAAATGTCGGGGAGCGTCCACCCCTCCACTTT. Translated: CASTSNVGERPPLHF.

V is TRBV4-1 and J is TRBJ2-6, with 10 bases lining up with TRBD1. Germline V CDR1 and CDR2: MGHRA, YSYEKL. Trimming removed 1 base from V and 1 base from J; junction bases left unmatched: 7. The CDR3 loop spans 19 amino acids. CDR3 residues: CASSQVSTGGLSGANVLTF. The CDR3 coding sequence is TGCGCCAGCAGCCAAGTATCGACAGGGGGCTTATCTGGGGCCAACGTCCTGACTTTC.

The chain joins TRBV27 to TRBJ1-2; D possibly corresponds to TRBD1 (6 bases). This CDR3 comprises 13 residues. CDR1 is MNHEY and CDR2 is SMNVEV in the germline V gene (reference sequence). V lost 6 bases, J lost 9 bases, and 17 bases lay in between. The CDR3 sequence is CASRSTGLGRYTF. DNA for the CDR3: TGTGCCAGCAGGTCCACAGGGCTGGGCCGCTACACCTTC.

The chain is built from TRBV2 and TRBJ2-7; a weak D match, TRBD1 (5 bases). Germline CDR1 SNHLY, CDR2 FYNNEI. This CDR3 region has 13 residues. Trimming removed 4 bases from V and 3 bases from J, with 10 bases in between. As DNA, the CDR3 is TGTGCCAGCAGTGTCGACAGCGACTACGAGCAGTACTTC. This codes for CASSVDSDYEQYF.

The chain recombines TRBV7-2 with TRBJ1-6, with D possibly matching TRBD1 (5 bases). V was pared by 5 bases and J by 6 bases, with 11 bases between. The CDR3 runs 14 residues. CDR1 SGHTA and CDR2 FQGNSA come from the germline V gene. CDR3 sequence (DNA): TGTGCCAGCAGCCAAGAAAGGGGTAATTCACCCCTCCACTTT. Protein sequence: CASSQERGNSPLHF.

This chain links TRBV13 with TRBJ1-2, with a possible D match to TRBD1 (5 bases). The V end was cut by 3 bases, the J end by 5 bases, with 13 bases between. Germline assignment: CDR1 PRHDT and CDR2 FYEKMQ (reference sequence). This CDR3 is 14 amino acids long. The CDR3 DNA follows: TGTGCCAGCAGCTTCCCCGGGCAGGGTTATGGCTACACCTTC. It translates to CASSFPGQGYGYTF.

The chain employs TRBV10-3 and TRBJ1-5; TRBD1 aligns across 10 bases. From germline, CDR1 is ENHRY and CDR2 SYGVKD. This CDR3 has 14 amino acids. J was trimmed by 5 bases and V by 4 bases; bases with no gene match: 2. CDR3 sequence: CAISVGTGDQPQHF. The CDR3 DNA is TGTGCCATCAGTGTTGGGACAGGGGATCAGCCCCAGCATTTT.

The V gene is TRBV24-1, the J gene TRBJ2-2; 10 bases match TRBD1. Looked up from germline, CDR1 is KGHDR and CDR2 is SFDVKD. V dropped 4 bases and J dropped 4; count of bases not matched to a gene: 5. The CDR3 sequence is 16 residues long. The CDR3 loop is CATSDPDRGATGELFF. CDR3 nucleotides: TGTGCCACCAGTGACCCGGACAGGGGGGCCACCGGGGAGCTGTTTTTT.

The V gene is TRBV4-3, the J gene TRBJ2-7; D is unresolved. The V gene's germline CDR1 is LGHNA and CDR2 YSLEER. This CDR3 spans 19 amino acids. V dropped 0 bases and J dropped 2 bases, with 23 bases sitting between them. The CDR3 reads CASSQDRTPAFGRTYEQYF. The CDR3 DNA reads as TGCGCCAGCAGCCAAGATCGAACCCCCGCGTTTGGGCGAACCTACGAGCAGTACTTC.

The chain employs TRBV5-1 and TRBJ2-3; TRBD1 aligns across 7 bases. The germline CDR1 and CDR2 sequences are SGHRS and YFSETQ. The CDR3 covers 14 residues. With 4 bases clipped from V and 5 bases from J, the junction kept 7 bases outside the gene matches. CDR3 nucleotide sequence: TGCGCCAGCAGCGAACAGGGGTTCAAAGATACGCAGTATTTT. This gives the protein CASSEQGFKDTQYF.

This chain uses TRBV6-1 with TRBJ1-1; TRBD1 aligns across 8 bases. The length of the CDR3 is 17 residues. CDR1 is MNHNS, CDR2 SASEGT, per germline. V lost 2 bases, J lost 1 base, and 9 bases stayed unmatched. The DNA of the CDR3 is TGTGCCAGCAGTGAATTCGACAGGGGCCGGGCGAACACTGAAGCTTTCTTT. Residues: CASSEFDRGRANTEAFF.

In DNA, the CDR3 is TGTGCCTGGAGTGCCGAAAGAGGAGAAAAACTGTTTTTT. This encodes CAWSAERGEKLFF. This rearrangement joins TRBV30 to TRBJ1-4; D gene unclear. V lost 1 base and J lost 8, with 11 bases in between. The CDR3 is 13 amino acids. Germline CDR1 and CDR2: GTSNPN and SVGIG (reference sequence).

The chain carries TRBV6-2 or TRBV6-3 and TRBJ1-6, with D possibly TRBD1 on 5 matching bases. The CDR3 totals 13 residues. CDR1 is MNHEY and CDR2 is SVGEGT in the germline V gene. V was pared by 2 bases and J by 12 bases, with 11 bases between. The CDR3 coding sequence is TGTGCCAGCAGTTACATAGGGGTAGGACCCCTCCACTTT. Encoded protein: CASSYIGVGPLHF.

The chain uses TRBV7-9 and TRBJ2-7; D is undetermined. Germline V gene lookup returns CDR1 SEHNR and CDR2 FQNEAQ (reference sequence). The CDR3 contains 12 residues. V was trimmed by 5 bases and J by 4 bases, leaving 9 bases between them. Here the CDR3 reads CASSPRLYEQYF. CDR3 in DNA: TGTGCCAGCAGCCCCAGATTGTACGAGCAGTACTTC.